This T cell receptor (beta chain) was retrieved from a study of cytomegalovirus exposure and HLA in healthy donors. This clone appeared once. The antigen is undetermined. General study findings and limits: Excluded were some V segments that proved indistinguishable, including TRBV6-2 and TRBV6-3.

Researchers ran the PCR with 60 Vbeta and 13 Jbeta primers. Only in-frame clones appear in the TCRdb table, and some are missing; sequencing was by immunoSEQ multiplex PCR. The table has fewer than 200,000 clones, roughly four fifths seen once. The germline CDR1 and CDR2 sequences are SGHNT and YYREEE (reference sequence). Germline trimming cut 3 bases from V and 4 bases from J; bases unmatched to any gene: 8. The CDR3 loop spans 15 amino acids. The receptor comes from a girl aged 2 to 10 in good health and CMV-seropositive. V gene TRBV5-4 combines with J gene TRBJ2-3, with TRBD2 matching over 7 bases. The sequenced material came from PBMCs. CDR3 nucleotide sequence: TGTGCCAGCAGCTCATTACTAGCGAGGCCAGATACGCAGTATTTT. As protein: CASSSLLARPDTQYF.